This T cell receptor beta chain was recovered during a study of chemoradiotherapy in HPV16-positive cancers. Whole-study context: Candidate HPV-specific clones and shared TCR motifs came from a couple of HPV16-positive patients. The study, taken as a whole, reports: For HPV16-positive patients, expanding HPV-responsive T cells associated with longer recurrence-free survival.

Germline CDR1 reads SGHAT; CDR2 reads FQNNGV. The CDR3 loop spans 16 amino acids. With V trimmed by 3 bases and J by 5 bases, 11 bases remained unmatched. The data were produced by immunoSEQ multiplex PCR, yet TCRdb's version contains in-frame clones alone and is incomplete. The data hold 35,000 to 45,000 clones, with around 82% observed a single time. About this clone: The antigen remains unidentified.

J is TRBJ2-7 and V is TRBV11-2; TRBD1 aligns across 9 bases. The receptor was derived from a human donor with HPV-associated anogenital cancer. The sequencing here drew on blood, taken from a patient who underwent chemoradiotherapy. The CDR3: CASSLGTGLIVNEQYF. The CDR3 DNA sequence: TGTGCCAGCAGCTTGGGGACAGGGCTAATTGTTAACGAGCAGTACTTC.